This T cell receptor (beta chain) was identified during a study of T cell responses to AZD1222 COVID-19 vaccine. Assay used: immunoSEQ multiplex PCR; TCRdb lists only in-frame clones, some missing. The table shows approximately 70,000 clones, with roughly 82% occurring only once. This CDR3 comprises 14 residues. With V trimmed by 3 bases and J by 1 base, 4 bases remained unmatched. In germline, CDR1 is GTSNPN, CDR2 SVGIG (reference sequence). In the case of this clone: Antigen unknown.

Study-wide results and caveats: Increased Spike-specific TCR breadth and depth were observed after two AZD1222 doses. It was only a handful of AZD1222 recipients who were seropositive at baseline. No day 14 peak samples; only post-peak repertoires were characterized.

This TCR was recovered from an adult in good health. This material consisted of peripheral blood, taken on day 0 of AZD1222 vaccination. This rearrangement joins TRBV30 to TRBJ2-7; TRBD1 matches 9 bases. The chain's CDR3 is CAWRDDRGSYEQYF. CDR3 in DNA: TGTGCCTGGAGGGACGACAGGGGGTCCTACGAGCAGTACTTC.